This T cell receptor (beta chain) originates from a study of neurological immune-mediated disorders. Synthesis of cDNA was carried out by template-switch 5'RACE. The reaction used 10-nucleotide random UMIs. TCRdb used MiXCR to reprocess the 5' RACE reads, holding one entry per CDR3 protein. The data show some 86,000 distinct CDR3 sequences, 2.6% seen once. The ends lost 5 bases at V and 5 bases at J; junction bases unmatched: 8. Germline loops: CDR1 SGHTA, CDR2 FQGNSA. The CDR3 covers 15 residues. The table lists this clonotype with many counts. The antigen remains unidentified. Study-level findings and limits: Falling below healthy controls, multiple sclerosis showed the least TCR clonal expansion, while HTLV-1-associated myelopathy showed the most. No sharing of CDR3 amino acid sequences was observed among expanded clones across subjects, suggesting private repertoires in all groups.

The gene calls are TRBV7-2 and TRBJ1-2; TRBD1 matches 10 bases. This TCR came from a woman in her 30s with multiple sclerosis. The sequencing input was PBMCs. Written as DNA, the CDR3 is TGTGCCAGCAGCAACGACAGGGGGCGAACTTATGGCTACACCTTC. Translating it yields CASSNDRGRTYGYTF.